This T cell receptor beta chain emerged from a study of T cell responses to AZD1222 COVID-19 vaccine. General observations from the study: Donors were chiefly white British, with a greater number of females, and clonal diversity was perhaps underestimated. As reported, nearly half of all spike-specific TCRs target variant regions that are unmutated. Compared with day 0, the breadth and depth of the Spike-specific TCR repertoire rose significantly after two doses of AZD1222. Repertoire sampling was restricted to post-peak T cell response timepoints.

Data came from immunoSEQ multiplex PCR; TCRdb stores just in-frame clones and leaves some out. Of around 58,000 clones listed, roughly 90% are singletons. On this clone: What it recognizes is unknown.

The germline V gene has CDR1 MNHNS and CDR2 SASEGT. V lost 2 bases and J lost 4; bases outside the gene matches: 3. The CDR3 loop spans 14 amino acids. This TCR derives from an adult who received the AZD1222 COVID-19 vaccine. Here the sequenced sample was peripheral blood, taken 28 days after the second AZD1222 dose. The chain links TRBV6-1 to TRBJ1-1, with 8 bases lining up with TRBD1. DNA of the CDR3: TGTGCCAGCAGTGAACAGGGGGCGTTCACTGAAGCTTTCTTT. Residues: CASSEQGAFTEAFF.